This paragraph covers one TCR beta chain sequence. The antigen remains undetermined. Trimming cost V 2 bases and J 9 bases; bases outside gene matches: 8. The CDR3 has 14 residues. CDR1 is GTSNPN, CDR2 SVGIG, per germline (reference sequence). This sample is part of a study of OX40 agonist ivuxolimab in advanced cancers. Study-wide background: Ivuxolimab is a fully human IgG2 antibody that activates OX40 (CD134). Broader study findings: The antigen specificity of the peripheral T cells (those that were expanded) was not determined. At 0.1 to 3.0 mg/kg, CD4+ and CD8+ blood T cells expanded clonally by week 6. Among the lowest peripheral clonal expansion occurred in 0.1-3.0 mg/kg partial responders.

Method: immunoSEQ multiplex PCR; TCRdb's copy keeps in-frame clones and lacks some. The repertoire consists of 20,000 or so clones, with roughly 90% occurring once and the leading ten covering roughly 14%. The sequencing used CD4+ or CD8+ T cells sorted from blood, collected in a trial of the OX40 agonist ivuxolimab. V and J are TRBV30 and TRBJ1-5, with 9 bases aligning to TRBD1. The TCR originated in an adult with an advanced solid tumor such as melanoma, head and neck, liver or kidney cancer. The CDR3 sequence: CAWSLGQGKWPQHF. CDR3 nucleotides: TGTGCCTGGAGTCTGGGACAGGGAAAATGGCCCCAGCATTTT.